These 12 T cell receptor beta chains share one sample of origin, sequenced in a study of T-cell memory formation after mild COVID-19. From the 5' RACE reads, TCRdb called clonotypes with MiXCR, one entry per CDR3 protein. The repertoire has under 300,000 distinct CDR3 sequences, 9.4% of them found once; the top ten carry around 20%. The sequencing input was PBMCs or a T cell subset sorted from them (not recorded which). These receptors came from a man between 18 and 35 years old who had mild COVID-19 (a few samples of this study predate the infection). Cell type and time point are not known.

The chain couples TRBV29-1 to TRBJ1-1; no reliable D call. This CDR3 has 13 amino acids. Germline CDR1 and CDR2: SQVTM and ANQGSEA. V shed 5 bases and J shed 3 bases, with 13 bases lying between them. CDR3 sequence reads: CSVLVAVHTEAFF. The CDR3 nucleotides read TGCAGCGTTCTAGTGGCTGTTCACACTGAAGCTTTCTTT.

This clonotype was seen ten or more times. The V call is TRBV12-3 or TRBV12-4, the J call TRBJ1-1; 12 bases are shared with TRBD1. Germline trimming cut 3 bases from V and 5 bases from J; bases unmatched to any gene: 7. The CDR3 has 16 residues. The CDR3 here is CASSLTRDRGRTEAFF. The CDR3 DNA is TGTGCCAGCAGTTTGACCCGGGACAGGGGGCGAACTGAAGCTTTCTTT.

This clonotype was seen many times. The CDR3 DNA reads TGCGCCAGCAGCGCACCGCCTTACAATGAGCAGTTCTTC. Protein sequence: CASSAPPYNEQFF. The chain couples TRBV5-1 to TRBJ2-1; D not certain. The CDR3 is 13 amino acids. With 4 bases removed from V and 4 bases from J, the gap between germline ends came to 9 bases. Germline V lookup: CDR1 SGHRS, CDR2 YFSETQ.

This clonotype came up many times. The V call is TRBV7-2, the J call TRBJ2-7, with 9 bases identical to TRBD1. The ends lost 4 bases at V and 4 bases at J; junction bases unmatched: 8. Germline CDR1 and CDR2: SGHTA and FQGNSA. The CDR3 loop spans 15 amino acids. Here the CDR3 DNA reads TGTGCCAGCAGCTGGTCCGGGACAGGGTCATACGAGCAGTACTTC. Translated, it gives CASSWSGTGSYEQYF.

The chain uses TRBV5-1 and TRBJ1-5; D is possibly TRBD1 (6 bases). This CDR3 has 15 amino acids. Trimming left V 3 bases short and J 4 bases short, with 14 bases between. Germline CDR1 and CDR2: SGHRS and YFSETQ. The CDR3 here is CASSWGGARNQPQHF. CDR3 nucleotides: TGCGCCAGCAGCTGGGGGGGGGCGCGGAATCAGCCCCAGCATTTT.

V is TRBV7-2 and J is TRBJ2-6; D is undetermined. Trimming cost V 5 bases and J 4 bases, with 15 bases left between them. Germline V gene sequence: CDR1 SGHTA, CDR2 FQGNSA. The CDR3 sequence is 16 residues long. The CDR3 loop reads CASSPEVVPGANVLTF. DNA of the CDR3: TGTGCCAGCAGCCCAGAGGTCGTGCCGGGGGCCAACGTCCTGACTTTC.

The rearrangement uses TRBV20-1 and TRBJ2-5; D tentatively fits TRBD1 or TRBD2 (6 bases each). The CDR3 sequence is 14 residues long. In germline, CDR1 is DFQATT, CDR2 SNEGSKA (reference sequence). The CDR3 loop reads CSPQGSGAVATQYF. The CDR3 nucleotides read TGCAGCCCCCAAGGGTCGGGGGCGGTGGCGACCCAGTACTTC.

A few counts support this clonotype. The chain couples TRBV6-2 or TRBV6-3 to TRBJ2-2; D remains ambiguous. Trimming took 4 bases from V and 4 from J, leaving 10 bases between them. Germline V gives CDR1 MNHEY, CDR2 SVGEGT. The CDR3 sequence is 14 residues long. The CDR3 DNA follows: TGTGCCAGCAGTTTCTACATGCTCACCGGGGAGCTGTTTTTT. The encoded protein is CASSFYMLTGELFF.

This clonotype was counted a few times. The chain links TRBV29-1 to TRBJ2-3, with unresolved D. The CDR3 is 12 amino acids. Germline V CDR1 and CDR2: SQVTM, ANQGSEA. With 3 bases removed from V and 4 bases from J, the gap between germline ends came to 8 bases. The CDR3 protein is CSVDREADTQYF. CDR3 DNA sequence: TGCAGCGTTGACCGTGAAGCAGATACGCAGTATTTT.

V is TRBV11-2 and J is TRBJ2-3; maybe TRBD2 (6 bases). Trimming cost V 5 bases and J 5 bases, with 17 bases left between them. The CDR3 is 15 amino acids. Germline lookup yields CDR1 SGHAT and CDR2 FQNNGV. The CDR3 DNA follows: TGTGCCAGCAGCCCCCGCGGGACCGCCGTAGATACGCAGTATTTT. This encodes CASSPRGTAVDTQYF.

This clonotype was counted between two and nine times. The CDR3 coding sequence is TGTGCCAGCAGCTTAGAGCTAGCGGGGCGGGAGACCCAGTACTTC. Translation gives CASSLELAGRETQYF. This chain links TRBV7-2 with TRBJ2-5; 9 nucleotides align to TRBD2. Germline V gene sequence: CDR1 SGHTA, CDR2 FQGNSA. J gave up 5 bases and V 1 base, and 5 bases lay outside the gene matches. The CDR3 is made up of 15 amino acids.

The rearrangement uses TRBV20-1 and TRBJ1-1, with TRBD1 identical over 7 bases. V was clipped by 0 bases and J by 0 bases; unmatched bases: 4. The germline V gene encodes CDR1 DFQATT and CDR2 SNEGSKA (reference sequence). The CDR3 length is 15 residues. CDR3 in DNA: TGCAGTGCTAGAGAGACAGGGACAGTGAACACTGAAGCTTTCTTT. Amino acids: CSARETGTVNTEAFF.